The TCR beta chain under discussion was sequenced for a study of T cells in tumors after PD-1 blockade. Across the study: No patient had prior checkpoint blockade, systemic immunosuppression, or radiotherapy within 4 weeks. Daily vismodegib 150 mg continued in a subset of anti-PD-1-treated patients. Mean per blood sample: 113,528 templates (roughly 22,000-257,772), approximately 37,000 unique clonotypes.

Germline CDR1 and CDR2: SGHTA and FQGNSA. The germline V and J ends were trimmed by 6 bases and 5 bases, with 13 bases remaining between them. The CDR3 runs 13 residues. Study-wide points: About 45% of tumor TCR clonotypes were also found in blood.

The repertoire was sequenced with immunoSEQ multiplex PCR; TCRdb's copy has only in-frame clones and lacks some. The data show approximately 48,000 clones, more than 65% seen once. This clone was observed a single time. Its antigen is not known. The chain is built from TRBV7-2 and TRBJ1-1; no clear D gene. This clonotype was sampled from a human donor with basal cell carcinoma. Sequencing was performed on PBMCs, taken before anti-PD-1 treatment. Here the CDR3 reads CASSSDQYTEAFF. The CDR3 DNA sequence: TGTGCCAGCAGTTCCGACCAGTATACTGAAGCTTTCTTT.